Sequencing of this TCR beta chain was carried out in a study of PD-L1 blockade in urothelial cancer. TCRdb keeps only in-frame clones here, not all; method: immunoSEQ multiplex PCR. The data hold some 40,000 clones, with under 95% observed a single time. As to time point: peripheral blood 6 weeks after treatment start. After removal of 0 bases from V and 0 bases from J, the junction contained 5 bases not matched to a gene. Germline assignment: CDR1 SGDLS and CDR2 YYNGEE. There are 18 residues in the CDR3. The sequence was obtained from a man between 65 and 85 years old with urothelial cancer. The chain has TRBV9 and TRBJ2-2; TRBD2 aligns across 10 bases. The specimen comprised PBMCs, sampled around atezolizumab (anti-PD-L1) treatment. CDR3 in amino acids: CASSVVVAGGSNTGELFF. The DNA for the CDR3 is TGTGCCAGCAGCGTAGTTGTAGCGGGAGGATCGAACACCGGGGAGCTGTTTTTT.